This T cell receptor (beta chain) was retrieved from a study of blood T cells in healthy people across ages. In its sample, this clonotype was seen a few times. Its matching antigen is unknown. General study points: PBMCs were not sorted, which prevented a conclusive comparison of naive versus antigen-experienced cells. Observed TCR beta diversity showed a strong correlation with the percentage of naive T cells as measured by flow cytometry. Older age went with lower TCR beta diversity per million T cells, in a roughly linear way.

The CDR3 consists of 19 residues. Germline assignment: CDR1 SNHLY and CDR2 FYNNEI. The V end lost 4 bases, the J end lost 0 bases, and 21 bases lay between the germline ends. A second PCR of about 7 to 12 cycles used a sample-barcoded 5' primer and a J-beta primer mix. All cDNA molecules were each tagged by a template-switch adaptor with 12 random nucleotides. TCRdb analysed the 5' RACE reads with MiXCR anew, one entry per CDR3 protein. This sample has over 950,000 distinct CDR3 sequences, with 35% to 40% found just once. The TCR comes from a man aged 18 to 35 in good health. The V and J genes are TRBV2 and TRBJ2-2, with no clear D. Sequencing was done on a sample of blood. The CDR3, as DNA: TGTGCCAGCAGTGGCGAAGGTCTGCAGGCTAAGACGAACACCGGGGAGCTGTTTTTT. Its translation: CASSGEGLQAKTNTGELFF.